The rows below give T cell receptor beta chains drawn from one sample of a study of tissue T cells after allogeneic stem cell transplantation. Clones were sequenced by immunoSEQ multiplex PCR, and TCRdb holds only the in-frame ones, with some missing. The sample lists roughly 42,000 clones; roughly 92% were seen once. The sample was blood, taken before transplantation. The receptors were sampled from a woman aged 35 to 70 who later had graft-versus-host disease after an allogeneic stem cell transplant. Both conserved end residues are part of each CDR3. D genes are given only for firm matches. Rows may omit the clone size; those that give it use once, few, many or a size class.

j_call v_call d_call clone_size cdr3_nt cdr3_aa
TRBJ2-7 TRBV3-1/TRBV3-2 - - TGTGCCAGCAGCCAAGATCATATGGGGTGGGAGCAGTACTTC CASSQDHMGWEQYF
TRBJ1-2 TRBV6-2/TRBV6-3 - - TGTGCCAGCAGTTACTCACCAGGCCTCAACTATGGCTACACCTTC CASSYSPGLNYGYTF
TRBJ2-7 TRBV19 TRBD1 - TGTGCCAGTAGTTTCTGGGCAGGGGGATCCACTTCCTACGAGCAGTACTTC CASSFWAGGSTSYEQYF
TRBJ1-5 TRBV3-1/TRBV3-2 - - TGTGCCAGCAGCCTGTCCACCGTGGGCCGTCAGCCCCAGCATTTT CASSLSTVGRQPQHF
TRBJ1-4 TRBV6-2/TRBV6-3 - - TGTGCCAGCAGTTACTCGCGAGGGGGACCGGCAAAACTGTTTTTT CASSYSRGGPAKLFF
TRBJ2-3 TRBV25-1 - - TGTGCCAGCAGTGAAAGCCTTGGAGGGGCAGATACGCAGTATTTT CASSESLGGADTQYF
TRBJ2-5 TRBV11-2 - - TGTGCCAGCAGCGTCACTTGGACGGGGGAGACCCAGTACTTC CASSVTWTGETQYF
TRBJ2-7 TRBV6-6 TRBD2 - TGTGCCAGCAGTTACTCCAGTGGGAGGGCCTACGAGCAGTACTTC CASSYSSGRAYEQYF
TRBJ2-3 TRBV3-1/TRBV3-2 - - TGTGCCAGCAGCCTCCGCGCCCGAACTGGGACAGATACGCAGTATTTT CASSLRARTGTDTQYF
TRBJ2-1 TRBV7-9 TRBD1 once TGTGCCATACTACGGGACAGAGACAATGAGCAGTTCTTC CAILRDRDNEQFF